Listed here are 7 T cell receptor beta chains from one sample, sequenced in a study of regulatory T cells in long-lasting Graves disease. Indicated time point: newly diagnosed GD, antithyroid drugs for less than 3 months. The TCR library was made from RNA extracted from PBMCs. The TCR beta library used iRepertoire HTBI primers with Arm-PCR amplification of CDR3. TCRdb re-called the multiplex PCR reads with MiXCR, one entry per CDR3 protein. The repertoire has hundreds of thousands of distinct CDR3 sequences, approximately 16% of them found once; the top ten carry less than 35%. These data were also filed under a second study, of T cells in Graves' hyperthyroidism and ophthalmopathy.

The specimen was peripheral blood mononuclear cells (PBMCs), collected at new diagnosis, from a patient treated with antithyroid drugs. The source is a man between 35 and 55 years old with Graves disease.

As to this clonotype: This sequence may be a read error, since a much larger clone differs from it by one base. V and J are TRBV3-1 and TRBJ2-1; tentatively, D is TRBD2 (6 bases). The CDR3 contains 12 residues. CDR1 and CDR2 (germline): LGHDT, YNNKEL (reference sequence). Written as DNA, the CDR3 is TGTACCAGCAGCCAAGATTGGCGGGGGCAGTTCTTC. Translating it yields CTSSQDWRGQFF.

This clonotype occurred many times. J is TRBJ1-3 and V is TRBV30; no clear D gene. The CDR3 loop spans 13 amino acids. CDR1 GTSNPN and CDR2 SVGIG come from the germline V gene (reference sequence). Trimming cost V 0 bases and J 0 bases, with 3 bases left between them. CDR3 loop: CAWSVHSGNTIYF. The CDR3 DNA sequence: TGTGCCTGGAGTGTACACTCTGGAAACACCATATATTTT. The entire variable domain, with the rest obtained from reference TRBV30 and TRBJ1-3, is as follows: SQTIHQWPATLVQPVGSPLSLECTVEGTSNPNLYWYRQAAGRGLQLLFYSVGIGQISSEVPQNLSASRPQDRQFILSSKKLLLSDSGFYLCAWSVHSGNTIYFGEGSWLTVV.

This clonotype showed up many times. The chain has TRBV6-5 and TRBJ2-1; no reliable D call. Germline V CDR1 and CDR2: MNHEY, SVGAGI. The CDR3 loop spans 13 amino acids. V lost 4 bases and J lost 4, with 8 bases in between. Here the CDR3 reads CASSSLVYNEQFF. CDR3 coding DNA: TGTGCCAGCAGTTCATTGGTTTACAATGAGCAGTTCTTC.

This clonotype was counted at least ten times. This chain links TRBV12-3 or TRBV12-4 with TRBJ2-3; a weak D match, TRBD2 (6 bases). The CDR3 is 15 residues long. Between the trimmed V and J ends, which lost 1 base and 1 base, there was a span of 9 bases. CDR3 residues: CASSLVRGRTDTQYF. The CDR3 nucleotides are TGTGCCAGCAGTTTAGTGCGGGGACGCACAGATACGCAGTATTTT.

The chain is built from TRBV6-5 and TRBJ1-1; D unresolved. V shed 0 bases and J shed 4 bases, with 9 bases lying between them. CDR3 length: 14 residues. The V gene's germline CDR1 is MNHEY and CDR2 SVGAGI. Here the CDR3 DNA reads TGTGCCAGCAGTTACTCGATATGGAGCACTGAAGCTTTCTTT. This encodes CASSYSIWSTEAFF.

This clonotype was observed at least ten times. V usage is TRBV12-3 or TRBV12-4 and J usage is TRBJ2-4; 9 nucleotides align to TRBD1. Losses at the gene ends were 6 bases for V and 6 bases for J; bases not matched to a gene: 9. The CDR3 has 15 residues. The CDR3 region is CASSHTGGRSNIQYF. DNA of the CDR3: TGTGCCAGCAGCCATACAGGGGGCAGGTCAAACATTCAGTACTTC.

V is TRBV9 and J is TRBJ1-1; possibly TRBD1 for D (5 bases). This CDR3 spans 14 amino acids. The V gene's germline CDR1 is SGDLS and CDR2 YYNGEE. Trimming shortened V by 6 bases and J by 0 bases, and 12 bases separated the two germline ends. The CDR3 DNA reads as TGTGCCAGCACCGGAGGGACGGTGAACACTGAAGCTTTCTTT. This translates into CASTGGTVNTEAFF.